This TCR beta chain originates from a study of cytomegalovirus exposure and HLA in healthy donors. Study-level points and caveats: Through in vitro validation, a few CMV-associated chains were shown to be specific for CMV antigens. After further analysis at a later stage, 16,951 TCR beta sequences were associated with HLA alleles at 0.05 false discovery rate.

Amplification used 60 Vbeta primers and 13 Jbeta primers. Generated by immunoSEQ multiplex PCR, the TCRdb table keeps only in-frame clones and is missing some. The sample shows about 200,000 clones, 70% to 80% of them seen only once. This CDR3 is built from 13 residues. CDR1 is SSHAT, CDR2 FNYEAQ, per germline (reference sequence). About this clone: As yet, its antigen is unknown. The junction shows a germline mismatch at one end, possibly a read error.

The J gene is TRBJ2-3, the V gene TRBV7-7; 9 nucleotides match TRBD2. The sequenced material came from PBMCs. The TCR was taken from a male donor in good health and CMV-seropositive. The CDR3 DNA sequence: TGTGCTAGCAGCACAGGGACTAGCTTGACGCAGTATTTT. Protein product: CASSTGTSLTQYF. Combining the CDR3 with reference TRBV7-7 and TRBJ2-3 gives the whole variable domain GAGVSQSPRYKVTKRGQDVTLRCDPISSHATLYWYQQALGQGPEFLTYFNYEAQPDKSGLPSDRFSAERPEGSISTLTIQRTEQRDSAMYRCASSTGTSLTQYFGPGTRLTVL.